This T cell receptor (beta chain) comes out of a study of blood T cell repertoires in COVID-19. The data were produced by immunoSEQ multiplex PCR, yet TCRdb's version contains in-frame clones alone and is incomplete. The sample shows roughly 210,000 clones, 88% of them seen only once. To note about this clone: The sample holds other DNA sequences that translate to the same CDR3.

Sample: peripheral blood. This receptor was taken from a man aged 65 to 79 with acute or convalescent COVID-19.

CDR3 DNA sequence: TGTGCCAGCAGCTTGAAAGCGGGATACAATGAGCAGTTCTTC. It translates to CASSLKAGYNEQFF. The chain couples TRBV5-4 to TRBJ2-1, with 7 bases identical to TRBD2. This CDR3 has 14 residues. Germline-derived CDR1 and CDR2 are SGHNT and YYREEE (reference sequence). Unmatched junction bases numbered 2, after V lost 1 base and J lost 4 bases.